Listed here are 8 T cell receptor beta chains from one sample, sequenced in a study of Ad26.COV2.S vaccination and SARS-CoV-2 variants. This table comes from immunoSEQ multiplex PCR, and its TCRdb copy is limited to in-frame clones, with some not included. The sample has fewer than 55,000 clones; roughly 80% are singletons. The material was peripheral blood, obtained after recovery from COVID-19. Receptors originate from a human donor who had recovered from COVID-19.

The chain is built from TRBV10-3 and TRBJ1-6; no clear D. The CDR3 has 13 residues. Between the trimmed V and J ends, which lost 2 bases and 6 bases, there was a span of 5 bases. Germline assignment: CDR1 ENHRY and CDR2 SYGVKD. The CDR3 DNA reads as TGTGCCATCAGTGAGACCCTTAATTCACCCCTCCACTTT. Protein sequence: CAISETLNSPLHF.

The CDR3 reads CSVGGTIGVGDEQFF. CDR3 DNA: TGCAGCGTAGGCGGCACGATAGGAGTCGGCGATGAGCAGTTCTTC. The rearrangement joins TRBV29-1 to TRBJ2-1; D gene ambiguous. The CDR3 has 15 residues. V was cut by 6 bases and J by 8 bases, with 23 bases left in between. The germline V gene encodes CDR1 SQVTM and CDR2 ANQGSEA.

DNA of the CDR3: TGTGCCAGCAGCCAACGACAGGGCGCCAATGAGCAGTTCTTC. Protein sequence: CASSQRQGANEQFF. The chain couples TRBV7-2 to TRBJ2-1; 7 nucleotides agree with TRBD1. The trim removed 5 bases at V and 6 bases at J, leaving 7 bases unmatched. The CDR3 has 14 residues. The germline CDR1 and CDR2 sequences are SGHTA and FQGNSA.

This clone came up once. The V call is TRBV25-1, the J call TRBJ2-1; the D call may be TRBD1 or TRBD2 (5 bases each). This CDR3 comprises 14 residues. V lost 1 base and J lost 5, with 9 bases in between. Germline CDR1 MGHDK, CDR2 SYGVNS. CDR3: CASSELGTDNEQFF. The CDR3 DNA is TGTGCCAGCAGTGAATTGGGGACGGACAATGAGCAGTTCTTC.

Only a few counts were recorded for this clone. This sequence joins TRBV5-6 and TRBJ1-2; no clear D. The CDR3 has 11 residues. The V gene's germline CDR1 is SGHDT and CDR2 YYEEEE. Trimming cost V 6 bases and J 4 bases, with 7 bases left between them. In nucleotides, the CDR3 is TGTGCCAGCACGTCCTCCTATGGCTACACCTTC. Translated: CASTSSYGYTF.

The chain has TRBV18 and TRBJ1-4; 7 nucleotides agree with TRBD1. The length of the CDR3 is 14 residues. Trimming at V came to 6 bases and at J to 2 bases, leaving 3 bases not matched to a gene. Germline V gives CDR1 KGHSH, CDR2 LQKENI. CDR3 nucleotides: TGTGCCAGCTCCACAGGGGATACTAATGAAAAACTGTTTTTT. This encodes CASSTGDTNEKLFF.

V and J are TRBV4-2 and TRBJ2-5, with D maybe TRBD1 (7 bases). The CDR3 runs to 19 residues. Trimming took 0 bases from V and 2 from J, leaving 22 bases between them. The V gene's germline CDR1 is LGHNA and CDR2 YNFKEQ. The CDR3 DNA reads TGTGCCAGCAGCCAAGACCGGGCAGGGGGGTCTTTGATACAAGAGACCCAGTACTTC. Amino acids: CASSQDRAGGSLIQETQYF.

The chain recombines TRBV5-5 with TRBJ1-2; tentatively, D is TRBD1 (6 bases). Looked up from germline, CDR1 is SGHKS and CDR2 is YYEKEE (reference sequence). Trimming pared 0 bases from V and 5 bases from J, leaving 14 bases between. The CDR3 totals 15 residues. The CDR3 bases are TGTGCCAGCAGCTTGGGCCAGGACAGCCTTTATGGCTACACCTTC. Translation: CASSLGQDSLYGYTF. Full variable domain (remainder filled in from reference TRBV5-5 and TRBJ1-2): DAGVTQSPTHLIKTRGQQVTLRCSPISGHKSVSWYQQVLGQGPQFIFQYYEKEERGRGNFPDRFSARQFPNYSSELNVNALLLGDSALYLCASSLGQDSLYGYTFGSGTRLTVV.